The T cell receptor beta chain described here comes from a study of blood T cell repertoires in COVID-19. Trimming cost V 5 bases and J 2 bases, with 10 bases left between them. The germline gives CDR1 LGHNA, CDR2 YSLEER. This CDR3 spans 14 amino acids. Generated by immunoSEQ multiplex PCR, the TCRdb table keeps only in-frame clones and is missing some. The table includes tens of thousands of clones, 90% detected once. This TCR came from a man aged 50-59 years with acute or convalescent COVID-19. The sample was peripheral blood. The chain links TRBV4-3 to TRBJ1-5; D not certain. CDR3 region: CASSYDKGNQPQHF. DNA for the CDR3: TGCGCCAGCAGCTACGACAAGGGCAATCAGCCCCAGCATTTT.